This T cell receptor beta chain comes out of a study of T cells in localized non-small cell lung cancer. Repertoires were generated with immunoSEQ multiplex PCR, while TCRdb's copy carries only in-frame clones and drops some. This sample has 15,000 to 20,000 clones; roughly 80% occur once, and the top ten carry less than 40%. V was shortened by 1 base and J by 10 bases, with 7 bases between the two germline ends. The CDR3 length is 11 residues. CDR1 is LNHDA and CDR2 is SQIVND in the germline V gene (reference sequence). The chain carries TRBV19 and TRBJ1-2; no definite D call. The specimen comprised peripheral blood, sampled before any cancer treatment. The receptor's source is a male donor aged 60 or older with stage I lung adenocarcinoma. The CDR3 DNA is TGTGCCAGTAGTATAGGTCGAATCTACACCTTC. Translated, it gives CASSIGRIYTF.